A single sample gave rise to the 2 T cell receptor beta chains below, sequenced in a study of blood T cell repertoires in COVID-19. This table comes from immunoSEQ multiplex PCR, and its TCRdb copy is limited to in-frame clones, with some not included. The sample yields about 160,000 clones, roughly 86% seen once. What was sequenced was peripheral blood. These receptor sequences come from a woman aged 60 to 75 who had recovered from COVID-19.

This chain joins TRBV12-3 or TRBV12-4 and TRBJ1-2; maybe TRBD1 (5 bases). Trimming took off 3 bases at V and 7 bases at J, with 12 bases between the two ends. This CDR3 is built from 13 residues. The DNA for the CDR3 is TGTGCCAGCAGTTTTGGCAGGGAGGGTGGCTACACCTTC. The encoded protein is CASSFGREGGYTF.

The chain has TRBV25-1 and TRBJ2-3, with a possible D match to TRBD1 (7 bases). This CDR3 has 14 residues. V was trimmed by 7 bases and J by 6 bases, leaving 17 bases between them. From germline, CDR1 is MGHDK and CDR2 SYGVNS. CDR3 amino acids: CASKEGARGDTQYF. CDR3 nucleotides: TGTGCCAGCAAGGAGGGGGCGAGAGGGGATACGCAGTATTTT. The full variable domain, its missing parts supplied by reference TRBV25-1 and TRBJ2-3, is EADIYQTPRYLVIGTGKKITLECSQTMGHDKMYWYQQDPGMELHLIHYSYGVNSTEKGDLSSESTVSRIRTEHFPLTLESARPSHTSQYLCASKEGARGDTQYFGPGTRLTVL.